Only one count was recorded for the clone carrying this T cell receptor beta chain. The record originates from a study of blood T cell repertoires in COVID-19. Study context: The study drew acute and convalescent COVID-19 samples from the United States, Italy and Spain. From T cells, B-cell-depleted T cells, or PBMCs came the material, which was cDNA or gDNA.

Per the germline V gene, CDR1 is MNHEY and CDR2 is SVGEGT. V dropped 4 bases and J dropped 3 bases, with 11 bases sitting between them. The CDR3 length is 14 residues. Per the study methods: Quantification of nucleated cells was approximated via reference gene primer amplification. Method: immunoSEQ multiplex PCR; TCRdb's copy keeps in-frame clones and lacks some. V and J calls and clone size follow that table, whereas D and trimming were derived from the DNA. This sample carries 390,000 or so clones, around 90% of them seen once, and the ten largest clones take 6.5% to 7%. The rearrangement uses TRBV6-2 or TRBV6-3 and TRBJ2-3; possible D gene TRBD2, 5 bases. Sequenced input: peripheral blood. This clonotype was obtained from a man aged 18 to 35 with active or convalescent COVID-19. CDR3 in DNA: TGTGCCAGCAGTTGGCGGCTAGCTACAGATACGCAGTATTTT. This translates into CASSWRLATDTQYF.